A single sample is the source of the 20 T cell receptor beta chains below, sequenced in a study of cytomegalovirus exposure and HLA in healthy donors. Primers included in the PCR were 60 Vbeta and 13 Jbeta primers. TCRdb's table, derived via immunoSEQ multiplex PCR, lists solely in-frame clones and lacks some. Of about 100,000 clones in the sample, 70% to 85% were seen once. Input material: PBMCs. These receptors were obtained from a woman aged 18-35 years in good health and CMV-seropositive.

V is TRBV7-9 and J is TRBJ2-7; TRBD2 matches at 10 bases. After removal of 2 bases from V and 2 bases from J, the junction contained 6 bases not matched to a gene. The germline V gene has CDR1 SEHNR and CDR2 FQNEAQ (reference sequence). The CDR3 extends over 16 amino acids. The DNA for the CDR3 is TGTGCCAGCAGCTTACCGACTAGCGGGCCAACCTACGAGCAGTACTTC. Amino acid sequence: CASSLPTSGPTYEQYF. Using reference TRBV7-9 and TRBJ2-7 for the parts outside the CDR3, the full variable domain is DTGVSQNPRHKITKRGQNVTFRCDPISEHNRLYWYRQTLGQGPEFLTYFQNEAQLEKSRLLSDRFSAERPKGSFSTLEIQRTEQGDSAMYLCASSLPTSGPTYEQYFGPGTRLTVT.

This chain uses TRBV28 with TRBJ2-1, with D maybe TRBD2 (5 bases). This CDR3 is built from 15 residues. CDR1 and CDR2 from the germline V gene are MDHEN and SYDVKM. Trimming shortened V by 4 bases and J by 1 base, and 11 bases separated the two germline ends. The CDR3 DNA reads TGTGCCAGCAGTTCACGGGGTGGATCCTACAATGAGCAGTTCTTC. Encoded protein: CASSSRGGSYNEQFF.

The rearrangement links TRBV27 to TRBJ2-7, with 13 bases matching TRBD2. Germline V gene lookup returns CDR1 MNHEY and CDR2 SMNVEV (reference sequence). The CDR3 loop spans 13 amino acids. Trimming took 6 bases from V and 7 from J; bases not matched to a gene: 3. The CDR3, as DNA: TGTGCCAGCAGAACTAGCGGGAGGGGGGAGCAGTACTTC. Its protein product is CASRTSGRGEQYF.

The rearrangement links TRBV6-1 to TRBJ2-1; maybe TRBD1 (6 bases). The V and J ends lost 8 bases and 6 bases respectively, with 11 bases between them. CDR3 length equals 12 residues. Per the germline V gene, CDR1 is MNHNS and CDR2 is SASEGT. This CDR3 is CASGYRVNEQFF. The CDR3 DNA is TGTGCCAGCGGGTACAGGGTCAATGAGCAGTTCTTC.

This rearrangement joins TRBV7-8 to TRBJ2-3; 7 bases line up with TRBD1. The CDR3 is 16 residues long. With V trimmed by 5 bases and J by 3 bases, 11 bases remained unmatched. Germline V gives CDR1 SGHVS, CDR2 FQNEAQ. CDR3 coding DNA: TGTGCCAGCAGCCCCACAGGGGCCCAGGGGACAGATACGCAGTATTTT. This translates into CASSPTGAQGTDTQYF.

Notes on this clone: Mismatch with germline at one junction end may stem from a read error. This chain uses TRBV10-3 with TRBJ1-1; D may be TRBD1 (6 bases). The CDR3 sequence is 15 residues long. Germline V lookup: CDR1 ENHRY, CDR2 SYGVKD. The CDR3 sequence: CAIRQTGSADTKAFF. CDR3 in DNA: TGTGCCATCAGACAGACAGGATCTGCGGACACTAAAGCTTTCTTT.

This chain's CDR3 is CASSLGLASYEQYF. The CDR3 coding sequence is TGTGCCAGCAGTCTGGGACTAGCGTCCTACGAGCAGTACTTC. The rearrangement uses TRBV27 and TRBJ2-7; 10 nucleotides align to TRBD2. The germline V gene encodes CDR1 MNHEY and CDR2 SMNVEV (reference sequence). V was clipped by 5 bases and J by 1 base; unmatched bases: 2. This CDR3 contains 14 residues.

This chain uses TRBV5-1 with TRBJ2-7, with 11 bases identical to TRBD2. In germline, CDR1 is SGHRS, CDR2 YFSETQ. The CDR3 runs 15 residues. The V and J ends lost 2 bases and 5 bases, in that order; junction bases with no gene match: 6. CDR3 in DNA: TGCGCCAGCAGCTTAACTAGCGGGAGCCTCAACGAGCAGTACTTC. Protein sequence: CASSLTSGSLNEQYF.

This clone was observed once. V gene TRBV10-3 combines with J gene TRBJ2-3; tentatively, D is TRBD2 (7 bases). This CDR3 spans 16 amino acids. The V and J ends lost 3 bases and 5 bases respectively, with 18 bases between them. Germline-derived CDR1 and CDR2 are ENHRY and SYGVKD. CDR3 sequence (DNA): TGTGCCATCAGTGAACTCCTTGCGGGGGCTGGAGATACGCAGTATTTT. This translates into CAISELLAGAGDTQYF.

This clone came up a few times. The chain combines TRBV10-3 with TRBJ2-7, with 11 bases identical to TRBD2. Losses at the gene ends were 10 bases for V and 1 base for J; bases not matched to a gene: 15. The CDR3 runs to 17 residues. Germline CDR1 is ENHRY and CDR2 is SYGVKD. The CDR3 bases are TGTGCCACCTCCGGGACTAGCGGCCAGAGGCAATCCTACGAGCAGTACTTC. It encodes CATSGTSGQRQSYEQYF.

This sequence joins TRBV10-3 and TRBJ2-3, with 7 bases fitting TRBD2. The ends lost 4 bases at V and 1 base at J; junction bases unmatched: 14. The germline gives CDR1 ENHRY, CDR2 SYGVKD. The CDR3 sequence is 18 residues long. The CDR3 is CAISGGGSSGTRTDTQYF. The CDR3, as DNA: TGTGCCATCAGTGGGGGGGGGTCCAGCGGGACTCGCACAGATACGCAGTATTTT.

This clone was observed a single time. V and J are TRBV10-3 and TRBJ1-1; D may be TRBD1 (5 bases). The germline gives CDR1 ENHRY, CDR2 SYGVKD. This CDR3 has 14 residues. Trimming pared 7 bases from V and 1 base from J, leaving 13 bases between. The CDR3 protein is CAIKSRGENTEAFF. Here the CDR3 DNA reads TGTGCCATCAAGTCCCGGGGGGAGAACACTGAAGCTTTCTTT.

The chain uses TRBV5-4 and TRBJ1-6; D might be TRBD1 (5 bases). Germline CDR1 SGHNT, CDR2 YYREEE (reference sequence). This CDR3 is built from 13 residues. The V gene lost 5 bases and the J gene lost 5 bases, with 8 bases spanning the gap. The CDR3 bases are TGTGCCAGCAGTTTGACAGATAATTCACCCCTCCACTTT. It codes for CASSLTDNSPLHF. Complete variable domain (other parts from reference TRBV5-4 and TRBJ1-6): ETGVTQSPTHLIKTRGQQVTLRCSSQSGHNTVSWYQQALGQGPQFIFQYYREEENGRGNFPPRFSGLQFPNYSSELNVNALELDDSALYLCASSLTDNSPLHFGNGTRLTVT.

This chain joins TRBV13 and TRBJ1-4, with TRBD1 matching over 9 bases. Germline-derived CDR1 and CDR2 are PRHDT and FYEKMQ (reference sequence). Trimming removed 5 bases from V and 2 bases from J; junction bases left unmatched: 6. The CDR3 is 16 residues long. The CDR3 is CASSARTGVTNEKLFF. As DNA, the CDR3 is TGTGCCAGCAGCGCGCGGACAGGGGTCACTAATGAAAAACTGTTTTTT.

This CDR3 is CASSQDQNNEQFF. CDR3 DNA: TGTGCCAGCAGCCAAGATCAAAACAATGAGCAGTTCTTC. The chain is built from TRBV4-2 and TRBJ2-1; no reliable D call. Trimming stripped 0 bases from V and 5 bases from J, with 5 bases between. This CDR3 is built from 13 residues. Per germline, CDR1 LGHNA and CDR2 YNFKEQ.

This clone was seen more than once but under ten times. The CDR3 sequence: CASRSTTFTDTQYF. CDR3 bases: TGCGCCAGCAGATCAACAACCTTCACAGATACGCAGTATTTT. The chain has TRBV5-1 and TRBJ2-3; D is unresolved. Trimming removed 5 bases from V and 2 bases from J, with 12 bases in between. This CDR3 contains 14 residues. CDR1 is SGHRS, CDR2 YFSETQ, per germline.

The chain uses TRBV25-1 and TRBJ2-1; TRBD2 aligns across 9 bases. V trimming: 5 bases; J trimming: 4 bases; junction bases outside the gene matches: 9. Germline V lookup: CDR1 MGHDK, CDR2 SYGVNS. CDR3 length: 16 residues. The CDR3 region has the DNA TGTGCCAGCAGTTTCAAGCGGGAGGCGTCGTACAATGAGCAGTTCTTC. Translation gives CASSFKREASYNEQFF.

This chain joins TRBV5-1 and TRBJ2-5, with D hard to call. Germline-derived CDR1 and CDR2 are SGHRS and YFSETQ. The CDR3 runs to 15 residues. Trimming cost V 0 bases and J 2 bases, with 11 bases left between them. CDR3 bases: TGCGCCAGCAGCTTGGAATCGTGGCAGCAAGAGACCCAGTACTTC. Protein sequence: CASSLESWQQETQYF. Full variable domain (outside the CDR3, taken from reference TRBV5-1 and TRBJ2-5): KAGVTQTPRYLIKTRGQQVTLSCSPISGHRSVSWYQQTPGQGLQFLFEYFSETQRNKGNFPGRFSGRQFSNSRSEMNVSTLELGDSALYLCASSLESWQQETQYFGPGTRLLVL.

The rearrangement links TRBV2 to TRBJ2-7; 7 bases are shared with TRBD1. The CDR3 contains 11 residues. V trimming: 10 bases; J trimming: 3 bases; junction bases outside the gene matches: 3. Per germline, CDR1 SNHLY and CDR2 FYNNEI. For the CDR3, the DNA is TGTGCCACCGGGACAGTCTACGAGCAGTACTTC. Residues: CATGTVYEQYF.

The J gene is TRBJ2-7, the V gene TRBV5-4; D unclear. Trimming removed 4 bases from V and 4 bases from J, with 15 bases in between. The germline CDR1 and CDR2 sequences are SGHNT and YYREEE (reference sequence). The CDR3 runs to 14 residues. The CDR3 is CASSPGSNHYEQYF. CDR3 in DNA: TGTGCCAGCAGCCCCGGGTCCAACCATTACGAGCAGTACTTC.